This paragraph covers one T cell receptor (beta chain) sequence. This sample stems from a study of cytomegalovirus exposure and HLA in healthy donors. Looking at the study overall: Researchers previously reported finding roughly 120 million unique TCR beta sequences from 150 million to 200 million T cells.

This CDR3 region has 12 residues. The J segment lost 4 bases and the V segment lost 8 bases, leaving 2 bases of the junction unmatched. Per the germline V gene, CDR1 is MNHNY and CDR2 is SVGAGI (reference sequence). The study ran its PCR with 60 Vbeta and 13 Jbeta primers. The repertoire was sequenced with immunoSEQ multiplex PCR; TCRdb's copy has only in-frame clones and lacks some. The repertoire includes around 160,000 clones, roughly 77% of them detected once, and about 2.6% sits in the top ten. The J gene is TRBJ2-5, the V gene TRBV6-6, with 9 bases lining up with TRBD1. The sequence was obtained from a woman aged 35 to 49 in good health and CMV-seropositive. Sequenced sample: PBMCs. The CDR3 loop is CASGGQGETQYF. The CDR3, as DNA: TGTGCCAGCGGGGGACAGGGAGAGACCCAGTACTTC.